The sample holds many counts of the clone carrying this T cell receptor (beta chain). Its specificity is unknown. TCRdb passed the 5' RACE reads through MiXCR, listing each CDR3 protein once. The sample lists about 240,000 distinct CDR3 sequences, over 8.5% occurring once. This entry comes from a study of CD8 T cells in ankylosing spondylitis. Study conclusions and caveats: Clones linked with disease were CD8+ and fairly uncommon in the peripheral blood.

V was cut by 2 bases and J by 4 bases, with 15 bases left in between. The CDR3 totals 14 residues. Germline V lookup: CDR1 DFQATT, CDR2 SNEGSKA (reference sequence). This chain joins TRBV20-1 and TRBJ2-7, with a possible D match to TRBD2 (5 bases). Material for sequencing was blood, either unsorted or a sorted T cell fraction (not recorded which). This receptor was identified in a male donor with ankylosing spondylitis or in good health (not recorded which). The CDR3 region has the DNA TGCAGTGCTAGAATCCACCGGGGAACTTACGAGCAGTACTTC. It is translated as CSARIHRGTYEQYF.